This T cell receptor beta chain was profiled in a study of blood T cell repertoires in COVID-19. The data were produced by immunoSEQ multiplex PCR, yet TCRdb's version contains in-frame clones alone and is incomplete. Here the sample spans roughly 200,000 clones, roughly 90% being singletons. This clone was recorded a few times. Material: peripheral blood. This clonotype was obtained from a man in his 70s with acute or convalescent COVID-19.

CDR3 sequence reads: CASSQTDRDGSYEQYF. As DNA, the CDR3 is TGTGCCAGCAGCCAAACCGACAGGGATGGATCCTACGAGCAGTACTTC. V is TRBV4-2 and J is TRBJ2-7, with TRBD1 matching 7 bases. Germline V gene data show CDR1 as LGHNA and CDR2 as YNFKEQ. CDR3 size: 16 residues. Germline trimming cut 2 bases from V and 1 base from J; bases unmatched to any gene: 8.